This T cell receptor beta chain originates from a study of blood T cell repertoires in COVID-19 (dated by TCRdb to about 2020). With respect to the entire study: Samples from collaborators originated in the United States, Italy and Spain and spanned both the acute and convalescent phases of COVID-19. The material from the prospective study consisted of cDNA or gDNA derived from T cells, B-cell-depleted T cells, or PBMCs. Subjects who had been exposed to COVID-19, were actively infected with it, or had recovered from it provided the deeply sampled blood TCRbeta repertoires that made up the dataset. The repertoires were released in a freely available public database intended as a resource for research on the immune response to SARS-CoV-2. Samples came from the ongoing ImmuneRACE study (first 160 participants) plus 1,254 subjects from 6 global collaborators. Sample metadata almost always included a de-identified subject ID, COVID-19 status, age in years and sex. Where available, HLA class I and class II types were taken from metadata supplied by the sample provider and were not determined by assay-based typing. What the study reported, not specific to this receptor: Clinical and demographic metadata were provided uncurated, with the amount varying by source and participant.

TCRbeta CDR3 regions were amplified from genomic DNA using the immunoSEQ Assay, a bias-controlled multiplex PCR. On the authors' methods: Nucleated cell counts per sample were estimated from amplification of reference gene primers within the assay. To quantify the absolute abundance of each unique TCRbeta CDR3 rearrangement, sequence reads were collapsed and filtered. Productive Simpson clonality was computed per sample as the square root of Simpson's diversity index over productive rearrangements. TCRdb holds this immuneACCESS table with in-frame rearrangements only. Some clones are missing; in checked studies, unresolved V genes explain under half, and the rest has no known cause. V and J calls and clone size follow that table, whereas D and trimming were derived from the DNA. A total of approximately 180,000 clones appear in this sample, about 85% of them only once. The biggest ten clones account for 9.8% of the sample.

After removal of 3 bases from V and 11 bases from J, the junction retains 10 bases not matched to a gene. Its CDR3 holds 14 amino acids, cysteine through phenylalanine. Only the CDR3 DNA is retained, 42 bases long and in frame from the first base. The germline V gene (reference sequence) specifies LGHDT as CDR1 and YNNKEL as CDR2. This clone was counted only a few times. No cognate antigen has been identified for it. The input lacks base qualities; no much larger clone sits a single base away. Each collaborating institution followed its own protocols to collect whole blood in K2EDTA tubes. Collaborator samples were shipped for TCRbeta analysis as frozen whole blood, isolated PBMCs, or DNA extracted from either sample type.

This sequence was found in a woman aged 80 or over with acute or convalescent COVID-19. The sequenced sample was peripheral blood. Recombination connected TRBV3-1 (or the pseudogene TRBV3-2) to TRBJ1-1; TRBD1 matches 9 bases in the middle. The encoded CDR3 is CASSHNRGRGNAFF. The DNA reads as follows: TGTGCCAGCAGCCACAACAGGGGGCGCGGAAATGCTTTCTTT.